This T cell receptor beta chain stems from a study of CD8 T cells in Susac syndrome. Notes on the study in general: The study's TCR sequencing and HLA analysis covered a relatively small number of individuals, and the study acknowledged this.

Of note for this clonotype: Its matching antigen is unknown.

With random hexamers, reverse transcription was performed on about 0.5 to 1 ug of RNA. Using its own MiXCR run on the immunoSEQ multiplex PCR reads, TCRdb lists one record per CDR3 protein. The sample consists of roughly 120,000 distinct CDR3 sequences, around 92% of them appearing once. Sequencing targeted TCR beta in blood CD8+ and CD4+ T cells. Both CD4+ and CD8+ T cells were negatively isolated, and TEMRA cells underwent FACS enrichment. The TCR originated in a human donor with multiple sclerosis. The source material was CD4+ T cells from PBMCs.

Written as DNA, the CDR3 is TGTGCCAGTAGTCCCCAGGACGGCTTGTATGAAGCTTTCTTT. The encoded protein is CASSPQDGLYEAFF. This sequence joins TRBV19 and TRBJ1-1; D is uncertain. The CDR3 length is 14 residues. Germline CDR1 and CDR2: LNHDA and SQIVND (reference sequence). V was shortened by 5 bases and J by 7 bases, with 17 bases between the two germline ends.